This note documents a single T cell receptor beta chain sequence. This clonotype showed up many times. Its antigen is not yet known. Base qualities are not provided; no much larger clone lies one nucleotide away. For repertoire sequencing, TCR beta CDR3 regions were amplified from RNA transcripts. HTBI primers and the Qiagen OneStep RT-PCR kit were used in a first-round RT-PCR, which was followed by a second-round multiplex PCR, size selection and purification. Sequencing of the libraries was carried out on an Illumina HiSeq2000 in paired-end mode with 100 bp reads. As for how the authors treated the data: SOAPnuke was used to process the reads, removing any read that contained adapters or uncalled bases, had a mean Phred below 15, or lacked an exact match to the constant primer or identifier. High-quality paired reads were merged with COPE v1.2.5. Clonotypes were defined as unique nucleotide sequences and were aligned to IMGT TRB V, D and J references using MiTCR v1.1. Only V-J combinations with frequency above 0.0001 were analysed, covering 99% to 99.2% of repertoires. A TCR clonal expansion and chaos score per V-J combination was defined as the ratio of F50 clonal expansion to chaos observed in the TCRdist matrix. Welch's t-statistics and random forest were used to reduce the features to some 13 V-J combinations, which were then used as input to a naive Bayes classifier. The Morisita-Horn index was used to measure how similar the thyroid and blood repertoires were. TCRdb's own reprocessing of the public reads used fastp at Q25 and MiXCR and kept productive beta chains. Each record represents a unique CDR3 protein, reported with the most common genes and DNA among its rows. V and J calls and clone size were set by TCRdb, not the authors. The sample yields about 220,000 distinct CDR3 sequences; 20% to 25% were counted once. The ten largest clones add up to around 40% of the sample.

The sample belongs to a study of Graves' ophthalmopathy and Graves' hyperthyroidism (dated by TCRdb to between 2017 and 2018). Regarding the complete study: Peripheral blood was collected before any treatment was given, at the time of initial diagnosis. T-cell repertoires of thyroid tissue and blood were compared in about six hyperthyroidism patients. Once sampling was done, hyperthyroidism patients were given methimazole at a starting dose of 30 mg daily, while ophthalmopathy patients were given high-dose intravenous methylprednisolone. An independent validation cohort was composed of fewer than 20 hyperthyroidism patients and around 16 patients who later progressed from hyperthyroidism to ophthalmopathy. In total, around 140 blood samples were TCR-sequenced: some 43 ophthalmopathy, some 75 hyperthyroidism and about 17 hyperthyroidism-to-ophthalmopathy patients. To tell Graves' ophthalmopathy apart from Graves' hyperthyroidism, and to predict which patients would progress to ophthalmopathy, the study relied on TCR beta repertoire signatures. The approximately 100 discovery patients were divided at random into training and test sets in a 7:3 ratio. To explore V-J signatures that distinguish ophthalmopathy from hyperthyroidism, a discovery set of 90 to 100 patients was enrolled, made up of 40 to 45 with ophthalmopathy and some 56 with stable hyperthyroidism. Summary of the overall study and its limitations: The 13-signature model separated ophthalmopathy from stable hyperthyroidism with approximately 90% sensitivity and roughly 84% specificity in cross-validation, and 80%/75% in the test set. Sample size was not statistically predetermined, and group allocation was not concealed from the investigators. Among expanded thyroid clonotypes with frequency above 0.001, most also showed up in blood, which suggests that blood repertoires may reflect the thyroid immune response. In validation, the model predicted ophthalmopathy progression with more than 70% sensitivity and approximately 75% specificity; about a dozen predicted patients were CT-confirmed with GO in a median of about 7.1 months.

Patients with ophthalmopathy had moderately to severely active disease, with a Clinical Activity Score of 3 or more, a NOSPECS grade of 4 or more, and a disease duration of less than 3 months. Anyone with other autoimmune diseases, uncontrolled infections, pregnancy or lactation was excluded from the study. Clinical symptoms, serum thyroxine, TRAb, thyroid ultrasound and orbital computed tomography formed the basis of the diagnosis. Using Ficoll-Paque density gradient centrifugation, PBMCs were isolated from 9 to 10 ml of fresh peripheral blood. Total RNA was extracted using Trizol reagent, and RNA quality was checked on an Agilent 2100 Bioanalyzer. From the cysteine up to the phenylalanine, the CDR3 has a length of 14 residues. Only the CDR3 part of the read is kept: 42 bases, read in frame from the first base. The germline V gene supplies CDR1 MNHEY and CDR2 SVGAGI. The V and J ends are trimmed by 0 bases and 2 bases, leaving 8 bases between them.

Sequencing was done on a sample of peripheral blood. The chain joins TRBV6-5 to TRBJ2-7, with no reliable assignment of the D segment. This receptor was identified in a woman aged 45-65 years with Graves' ophthalmopathy. Donor details come from another sample of the same person, matched by shared clones. The DNA sequence is TGTGCCAGCAGTTACTCCGGCGGCACCTACGAGCAGTACTTC. Its amino acids are CASSYSGGTYEQYF.